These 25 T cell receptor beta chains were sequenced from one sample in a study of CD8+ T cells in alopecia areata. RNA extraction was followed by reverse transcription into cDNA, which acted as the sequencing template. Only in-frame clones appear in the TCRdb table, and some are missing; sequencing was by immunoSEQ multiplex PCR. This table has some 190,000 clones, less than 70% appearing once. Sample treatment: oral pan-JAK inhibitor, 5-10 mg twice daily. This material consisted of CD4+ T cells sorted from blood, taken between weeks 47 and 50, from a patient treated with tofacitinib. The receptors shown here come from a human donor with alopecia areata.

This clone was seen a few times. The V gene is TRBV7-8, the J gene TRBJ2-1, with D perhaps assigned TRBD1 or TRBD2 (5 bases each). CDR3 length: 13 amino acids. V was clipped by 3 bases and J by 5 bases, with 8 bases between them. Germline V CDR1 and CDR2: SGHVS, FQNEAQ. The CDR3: CASSLGVNNEQFF. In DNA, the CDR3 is TGTGCCAGCAGCTTGGGGGTTAACAATGAGCAGTTCTTC.

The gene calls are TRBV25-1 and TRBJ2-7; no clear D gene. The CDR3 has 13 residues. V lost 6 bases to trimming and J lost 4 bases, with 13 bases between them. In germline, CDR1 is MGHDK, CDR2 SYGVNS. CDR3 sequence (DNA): TGTGCCAGCAGCCACCTCAGCTTTTACGAGCAGTACTTC. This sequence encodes CASSHLSFYEQYF.

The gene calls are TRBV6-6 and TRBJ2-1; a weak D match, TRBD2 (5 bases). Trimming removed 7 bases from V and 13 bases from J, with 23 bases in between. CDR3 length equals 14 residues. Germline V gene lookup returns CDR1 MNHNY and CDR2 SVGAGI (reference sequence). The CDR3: CASTRTDGHQSQFF. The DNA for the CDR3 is TGTGCCAGCACCAGGACTGACGGGCACCAGTCTCAGTTCTTC.

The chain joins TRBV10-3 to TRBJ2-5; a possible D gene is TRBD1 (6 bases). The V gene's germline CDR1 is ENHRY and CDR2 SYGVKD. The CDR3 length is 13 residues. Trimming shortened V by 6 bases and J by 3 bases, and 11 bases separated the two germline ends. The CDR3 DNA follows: TGTGCCATCAGCCAGGCAGGGGAAGAGACCCAGTACTTC. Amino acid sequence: CAISQAGEETQYF.

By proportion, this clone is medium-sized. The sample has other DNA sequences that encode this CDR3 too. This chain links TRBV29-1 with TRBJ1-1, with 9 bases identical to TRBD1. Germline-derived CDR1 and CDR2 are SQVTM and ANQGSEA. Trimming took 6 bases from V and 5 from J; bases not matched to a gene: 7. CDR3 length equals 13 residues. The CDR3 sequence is CSVDRGSGTEAFF. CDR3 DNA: TGCAGCGTGGACAGGGGATCCGGAACTGAAGCTTTCTTT.

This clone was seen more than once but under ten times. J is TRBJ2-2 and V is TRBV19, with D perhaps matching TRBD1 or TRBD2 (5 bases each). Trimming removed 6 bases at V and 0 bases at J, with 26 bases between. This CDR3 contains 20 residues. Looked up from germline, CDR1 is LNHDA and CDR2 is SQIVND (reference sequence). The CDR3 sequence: CASRHSGLGTRRTNTGELFF. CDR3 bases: TGTGCCAGTAGGCATTCAGGGCTAGGTACTAGGCGGACGAACACCGGGGAGCTGTTTTTT.

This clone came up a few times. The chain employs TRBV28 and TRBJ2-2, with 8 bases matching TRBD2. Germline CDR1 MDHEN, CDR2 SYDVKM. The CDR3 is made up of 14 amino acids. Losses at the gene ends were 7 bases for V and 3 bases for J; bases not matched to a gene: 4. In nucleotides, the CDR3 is TGTGCCAGCATCGAGCGGGGGTACACCGGGGAGCTGTTTTTT. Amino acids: CASIERGYTGELFF.

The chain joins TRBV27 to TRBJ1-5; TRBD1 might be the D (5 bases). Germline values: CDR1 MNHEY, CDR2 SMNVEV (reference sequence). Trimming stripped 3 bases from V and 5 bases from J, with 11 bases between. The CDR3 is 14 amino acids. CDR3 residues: CASSFSGPHQPQHF. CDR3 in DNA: TGTGCCAGCAGTTTTTCAGGGCCACATCAGCCCCAGCATTTT.

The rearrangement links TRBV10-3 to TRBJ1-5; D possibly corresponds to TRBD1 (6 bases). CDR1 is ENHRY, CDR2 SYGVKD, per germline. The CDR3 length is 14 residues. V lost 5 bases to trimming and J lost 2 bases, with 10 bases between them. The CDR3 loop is CAISKDRGNQPQHF. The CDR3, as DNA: TGTGCCATCAGTAAGGACAGAGGCAATCAGCCCCAGCATTTT.

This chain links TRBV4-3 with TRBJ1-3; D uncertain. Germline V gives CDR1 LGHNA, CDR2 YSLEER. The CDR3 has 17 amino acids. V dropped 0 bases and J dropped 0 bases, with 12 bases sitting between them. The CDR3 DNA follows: TGCGCCAGCAGCCAAGATGGCAGATCCTTCTCTGGAAACACCATATATTTT. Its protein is CASSQDGRSFSGNTIYF.

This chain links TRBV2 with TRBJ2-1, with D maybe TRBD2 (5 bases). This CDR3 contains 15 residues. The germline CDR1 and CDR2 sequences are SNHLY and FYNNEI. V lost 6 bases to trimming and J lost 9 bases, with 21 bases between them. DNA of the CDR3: TGTGCCAGCAGAGGAGGTAGCTTTGCGACCGTTGAGCAGTTCTTC. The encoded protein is CASRGGSFATVEQFF. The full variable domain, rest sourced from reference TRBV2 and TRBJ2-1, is EPEVTQTPSHQVTQMGQEVILRCVPISNHLYFYWYRQILGQKVEFLVSFYNNEISEKSEIFDDQFSVERPDGSNFTLKIRSTKLEDSAMYFCASRGGSFATVEQFFGPGTRLTVL.

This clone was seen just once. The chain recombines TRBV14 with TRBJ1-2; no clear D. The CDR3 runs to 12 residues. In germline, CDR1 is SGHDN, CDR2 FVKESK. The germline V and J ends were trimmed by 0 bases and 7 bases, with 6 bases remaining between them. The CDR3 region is CASSQDVGGYTF. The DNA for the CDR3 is TGTGCCAGCAGCCAAGATGTGGGTGGCTACACCTTC.

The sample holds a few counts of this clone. The DNA of the CDR3 is TGTGCCAGCAGCCCCCGACCGGGACAAGCGGCCGGGGGGGAGCTGTTTTTT. This gives the protein CASSPRPGQAAGGELFF. The chain has TRBV9 and TRBJ2-2; a weak D match, TRBD1 (6 bases). The CDR3 has 17 residues. Germline CDR1 reads SGDLS; CDR2 reads YYNGEE. V lost 4 bases and J 8 bases, leaving 24 bases between the germline ends.

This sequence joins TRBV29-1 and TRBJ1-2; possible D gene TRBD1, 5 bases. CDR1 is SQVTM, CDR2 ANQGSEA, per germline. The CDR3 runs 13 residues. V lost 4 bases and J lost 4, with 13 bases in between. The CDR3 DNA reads TGCAGCGTTGGGGAGGGGTACGGCTATGGCTACACCTTC. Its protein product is CSVGEGYGYGYTF.

CDR3: CASSPTIATNEKLFF. CDR3 nucleotide sequence: TGTGCCAGTAGTCCAACTATTGCAACTAATGAAAAACTGTTTTTT. The V gene is TRBV19, the J gene TRBJ1-4; D is ambiguous. Deletions cut 5 bases from V and 0 bases from J, with 10 bases between. The germline CDR1 and CDR2 sequences are LNHDA and SQIVND (reference sequence). The CDR3 contains 15 residues. Full variable domain (remainder filled in from reference TRBV19 and TRBJ1-4): DGGITQSPKYLFRKEGQNVTLSCEQNLNHDAMYWYRQDPGQGLRLIYYSQIVNDFQKGDIAEGYSVSREKKESFPLTVTSAQKNPTAFYLCASSPTIATNEKLFFGSGTQLSVL.

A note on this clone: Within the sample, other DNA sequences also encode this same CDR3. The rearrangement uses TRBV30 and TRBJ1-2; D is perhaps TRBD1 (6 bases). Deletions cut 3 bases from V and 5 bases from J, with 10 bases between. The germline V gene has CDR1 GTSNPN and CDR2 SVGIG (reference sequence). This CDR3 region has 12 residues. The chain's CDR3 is CAWRRGGYGYTF. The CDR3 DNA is TGTGCCTGGAGACGAGGGGGTTATGGCTACACCTTC.

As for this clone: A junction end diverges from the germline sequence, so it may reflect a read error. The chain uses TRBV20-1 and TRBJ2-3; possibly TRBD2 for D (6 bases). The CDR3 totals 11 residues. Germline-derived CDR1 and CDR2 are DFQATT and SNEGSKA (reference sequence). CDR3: CSARNMGGSRF. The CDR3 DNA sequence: TGCAGTGCCAGAAACATGGGGGGATCCCGTTTT.

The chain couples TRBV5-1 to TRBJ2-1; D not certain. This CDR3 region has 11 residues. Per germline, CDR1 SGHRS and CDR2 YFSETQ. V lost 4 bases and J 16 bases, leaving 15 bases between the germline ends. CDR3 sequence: CASSTGLVDFF. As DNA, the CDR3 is TGCGCCAGCAGCACTGGGCTCGTTGACTTCTTC.

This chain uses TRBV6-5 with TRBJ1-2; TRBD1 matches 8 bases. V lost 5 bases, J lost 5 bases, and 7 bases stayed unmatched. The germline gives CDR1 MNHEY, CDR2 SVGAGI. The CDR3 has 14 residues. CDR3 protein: CASSLVGQGYGYTF. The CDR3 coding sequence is TGTGCCAGCAGTCTAGTAGGACAGGGTTATGGCTACACCTTC.

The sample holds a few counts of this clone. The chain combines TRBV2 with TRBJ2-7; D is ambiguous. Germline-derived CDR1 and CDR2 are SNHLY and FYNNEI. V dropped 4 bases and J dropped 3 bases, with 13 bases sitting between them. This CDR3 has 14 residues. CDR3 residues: CASSVEFGFYEQYF. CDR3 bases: TGTGCCAGCAGTGTAGAGTTTGGGTTCTACGAGCAGTACTTC.

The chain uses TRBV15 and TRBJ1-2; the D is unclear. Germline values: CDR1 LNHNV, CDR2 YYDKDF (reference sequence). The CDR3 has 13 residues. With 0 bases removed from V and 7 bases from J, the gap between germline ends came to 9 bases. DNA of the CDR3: TGTGCCACCAGCAGAGAGGGTCTCGGTGGCTACACCTTC. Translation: CATSREGLGGYTF.

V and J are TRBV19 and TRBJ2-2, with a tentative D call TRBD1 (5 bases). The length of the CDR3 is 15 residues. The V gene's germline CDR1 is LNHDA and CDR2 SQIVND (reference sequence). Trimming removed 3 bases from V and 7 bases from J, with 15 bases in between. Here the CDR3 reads CASSMGQAISGELFF. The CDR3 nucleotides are TGTGCCAGTAGTATGGGGCAGGCGATAAGCGGGGAGCTGTTTTTT.

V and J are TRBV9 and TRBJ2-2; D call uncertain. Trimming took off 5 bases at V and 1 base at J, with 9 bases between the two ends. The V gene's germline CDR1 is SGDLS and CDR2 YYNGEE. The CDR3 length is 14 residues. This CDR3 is CASREAQNTGELFF. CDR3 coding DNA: TGTGCCAGCAGGGAAGCACAGAACACCGGGGAGCTGTTTTTT.

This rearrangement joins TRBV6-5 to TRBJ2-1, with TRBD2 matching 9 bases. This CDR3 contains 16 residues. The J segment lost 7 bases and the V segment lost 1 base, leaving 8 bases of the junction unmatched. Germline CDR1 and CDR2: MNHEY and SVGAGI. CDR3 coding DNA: TGTGCCAGCAGTTACTTGGGCGGGGGGGCTCGGAATGAGCAGTTCTTC. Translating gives CASSYLGGGARNEQFF.

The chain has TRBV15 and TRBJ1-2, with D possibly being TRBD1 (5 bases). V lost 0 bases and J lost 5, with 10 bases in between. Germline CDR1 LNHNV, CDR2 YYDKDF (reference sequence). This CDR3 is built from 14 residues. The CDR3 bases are TGTGCCACCAGCAGAGATGGAGGGACGTATGGCTACACCTTC. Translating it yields CATSRDGGTYGYTF.